The 15 T cell receptor beta chains given below trace back to one sample, sequenced in a study of cytomegalovirus exposure and HLA in healthy donors. It was with 60 Vbeta and 13 Jbeta primers that the PCR ran. Sequenced by immunoSEQ multiplex PCR; TCRdb stores in-frame clones only, minus some. This table has over 110,000 clones, roughly 73% appearing once. Sequenced sample: PBMCs. Every receptor here comes from a middle-aged woman in good health and CMV-seronegative.

This chain links TRBV2 with TRBJ2-1; a possible D gene is TRBD1 (6 bases). CDR3 size: 13 residues. CDR1 and CDR2 from the germline V gene are SNHLY and FYNNEI. V shed 5 bases and J shed 12 bases, with 17 bases lying between them. The CDR3 reads CASSLKGDTPQFF. The CDR3, as DNA: TGTGCCAGCAGTTTAAAGGGGGACACCCCGCAGTTCTTC.

V is TRBV5-1 and J is TRBJ1-2, with D uncertain. V was clipped by 0 bases and J by 4 bases, with 10 bases between them. This CDR3 is built from 14 residues. CDR1 is SGHRS and CDR2 is YFSETQ in the germline V gene. The CDR3 protein is CASSLEGGIYGYTF. DNA of the CDR3: TGCGCCAGCAGCTTGGAAGGCGGAATCTATGGCTACACCTTC.

This rearrangement joins TRBV5-6 to TRBJ1-4; TRBD1 matches 9 bases. The V segment lost 4 bases and the J segment 8 bases; nucleotides outside the gene matches: 9. The CDR3 totals 15 residues. The germline V gene has CDR1 SGHDT and CDR2 YYEEEE. In nucleotides, the CDR3 is TGTGCCAGCAGCGCAACAGGGGGCATCGAGGAAAAACTGTTTTTT. Its translation is CASSATGGIEEKLFF.

This clone was counted once. The chain couples TRBV27 to TRBJ1-2, with D hard to call. Germline V gives CDR1 MNHEY, CDR2 SMNVEV (reference sequence). V lost 7 bases and J lost 0, with 12 bases in between. This CDR3 has 14 amino acids. Here the CDR3 reads CASKSEGTNYGYTF. The CDR3 nucleotides are TGTGCCAGCAAAAGTGAGGGAACTAACTATGGCTACACCTTC.

This chain uses TRBV5-1 with TRBJ2-3; a weak D match, TRBD2 (5 bases). Between the trimmed V and J ends, which lost 2 bases and 5 bases, there was a span of 15 bases. Per the germline V gene, CDR1 is SGHRS and CDR2 is YFSETQ. The CDR3 loop spans 15 amino acids. CDR3 coding DNA: TGCGCCAGCAGCTTAGCGGACCCAAGAGGAGATACGCAGTATTTT. Its protein is CASSLADPRGDTQYF.

This clone was seen a few times. J is TRBJ1-2 and V is TRBV2, with D perhaps matching TRBD1 (6 bases). Between the trimmed V and J ends, which lost 8 bases and 2 bases, there was a span of 9 bases. Germline-derived CDR1 and CDR2 are SNHLY and FYNNEI. The CDR3 is made up of 12 amino acids. The CDR3 DNA is TGTGCCAGCTACAGGGTAAACTATGGCTACACCTTC. Its translation: CASYRVNYGYTF.

The chain uses TRBV7-9 and TRBJ1-2; TRBD1 aligns across 9 bases. This CDR3 is 14 amino acids long. Trimming at V came to 4 bases and at J to 7 bases, leaving 7 bases not matched to a gene. Germline CDR1 is SEHNR and CDR2 is FQNEAQ (reference sequence). DNA of the CDR3: TGTGCCAGCAGCTACGGACAGGGGAATGGTGGCTACACCTTC. Residues: CASSYGQGNGGYTF.

V usage is TRBV18 and J usage is TRBJ1-5, with TRBD1 matching 7 bases. CDR3 size: 15 residues. Unmatched junction bases numbered 6, after V lost 4 bases and J lost 3 bases. The germline V gene has CDR1 KGHSH and CDR2 LQKENI. CDR3 in DNA: TGTGCCAGCTCACTTACGGGACAGAACAATCAGCCCCAGCATTTT. This codes for CASSLTGQNNQPQHF.

V is TRBV12-5 and J is TRBJ1-1; possibly TRBD1 for D (5 bases). Germline V CDR1 and CDR2: LGHNT, FRNRAP. The length of the CDR3 is 17 residues. V was pared by 0 bases and J by 2 bases, with 16 bases between. CDR3 nucleotides: TGTGCTAGTGGTTTGGTACTTTGGGGGGGATCTAACACTGAAGCTTTCTTT. Its protein product is CASGLVLWGGSNTEAFF. Full variable domain (missing parts from reference TRBV12-5 and TRBJ1-1): DARVTQTPRHKVTEMGQEVTMRCQPILGHNTVFWYRQTMMQGLELLAYFRNRAPLDDSGMPKDRFSAEMPDATLATLKIQPSEPRDSAVYFCASGLVLWGGSNTEAFFGQGTRLTVV.

This chain uses TRBV27 with TRBJ1-6, with 7 bases lining up with TRBD1. The germline gives CDR1 MNHEY, CDR2 SMNVEV (reference sequence). The CDR3 consists of 15 residues. With V trimmed by 4 bases and J by 14 bases, 14 bases remained unmatched. The CDR3 coding sequence is TGTGCCAGCAGTTCACCGGGACAGCGCAAAGGAGCCCTCCACTTT. It codes for CASSSPGQRKGALHF.

The chain is built from TRBV29-1 and TRBJ2-3; a possible D gene is TRBD2 (6 bases). Trimming stripped 2 bases from V and 2 bases from J, with 11 bases between. Per the germline V gene, CDR1 is SQVTM and CDR2 is ANQGSEA. The CDR3 extends over 14 amino acids. CDR3 DNA sequence: TGCAGCGTTGAATTGCGGACTAACACAGATACGCAGTATTTT. It is translated as CSVELRTNTDTQYF.

The V gene is TRBV5-1, the J gene TRBJ1-1; a weak D match, TRBD1 (5 bases). Germline V gene data show CDR1 as SGHRS and CDR2 as YFSETQ. The CDR3 is 13 amino acids. Trimming left V 2 bases short and J 1 base short, with 6 bases between. The CDR3 spells CASSFDRNTEAFF. As DNA, the CDR3 is TGCGCCAGCAGCTTTGACAGGAACACTGAAGCTTTCTTT.

J is TRBJ2-1 and V is TRBV5-4; the match to TRBD2 covers 7 bases. Looked up from germline, CDR1 is SGHNT and CDR2 is YYREEE (reference sequence). The ends lost 3 bases at V and 4 bases at J; junction bases unmatched: 7. This CDR3 contains 15 residues. CDR3 coding DNA: TGTGCCAGCAGCTCCCGCACTAGCGTATACAATGAGCAGTTCTTC. It is translated as CASSSRTSVYNEQFF. Using reference TRBV5-4 and TRBJ2-1 for the parts outside the CDR3, the full variable domain is ETGVTQSPTHLIKTRGQQVTLRCSSQSGHNTVSWYQQALGQGPQFIFQYYREEENGRGNFPPRFSGLQFPNYSSELNVNALELDDSALYLCASSSRTSVYNEQFFGPGTRLTVL.

There are a few counts of this clone. The chain links TRBV5-1 to TRBJ2-3, with 8 positions matching TRBD2. The ends lost 8 bases at V and 3 bases at J; junction bases unmatched: 8. The CDR3 contains 14 residues. From germline, CDR1 is SGHRS and CDR2 YFSETQ. The CDR3 region has the DNA TGCGCCAGTAACGGACTAGCCGGGACAGATACGCAGTATTTT. It is translated as CASNGLAGTDTQYF.

CDR3 sequence (DNA): TGTGCCAGCAGTTTAGAGGGAGGTCCCTCCAATGAGCAGTTCTTC. It encodes CASSLEGGPSNEQFF. The V gene is TRBV27, the J gene TRBJ2-1; maybe TRBD2 (6 bases). The CDR3 length is 15 residues. V lost 2 bases and J 6 bases, leaving 14 bases between the germline ends. Per germline, CDR1 MNHEY and CDR2 SMNVEV (reference sequence).